The present T cell receptor (beta chain) was sequenced within a study of CD8+CD57+ T cells in acquired aplastic anemia. Study-wide background: The mean DNA yield obtained from sorted CD4+ and CD8+ cells came to roughly 3 ug.

Per the germline V gene, CDR1 is SGDLS and CDR2 is YYNGEE. CDR3 length: 15 residues. With V trimmed by 0 bases and J by 3 bases, 2 bases remained unmatched. Genomic DNA, the template, was used for profiling of the TCR beta VDJ and CDR3. TCRdb processed the reads anew with MiXCR; each CDR3 protein has one entry. Among tens of thousands of distinct CDR3 sequences, 60% to 75% were seen once, and the ten largest hold more than 80%. Patients picked for sequencing had shown CD8+CD57+ cell expansion detected by flow cytometry. The V gene is TRBV9, the J gene TRBJ2-1; 8 bases align to TRBD2. The source is a human donor with aplastic anemia. Sequencing was done on a sample of sorted CD4+, CD8+, or CD8+CD57+ T cells (not recorded which) from PBMCs. The CDR3 coding sequence is TGTGCCAGCAGCGTAGTTGCGGGAGGCTACAATGAGCAGTTCTTC. As protein: CASSVVAGGYNEQFF. The full variable domain, in which reference TRBV9 and TRBJ2-1 provide the parts outside the CDR3, is DSGVTQTPKHLITATGQRVTLRCSPRSGDLSVYWYQQSLDQGLQFLIQYYNGEERAKGNILERFSAQQFPDLHSELNLSSLELGDSALYFCASSVVAGGYNEQFFGPGTRLTVL.